These 16 T cell receptor beta chains were all obtained from the same sample, sequenced in a study of T cell clonality in common variable immunodeficiency. Study-level results: Fewer deletions and N-nucleotide insertions were reportedly seen in common variable immunodeficiency TCR beta sequences.

Produced via immunoSEQ multiplex PCR; TCRdb's table is partial and in-frame only. The repertoire shows approximately 14,000 clones, none seen only once; the top ten take around 12%. Antigens of these TCRs are unknown. Sequences were obtained from peripheral blood mononuclear cells. These receptors were collected from a human donor with common variable immunodeficiency.

At least ten counts were recorded for this clone. The read stops 3 residues short of the end of the CDR3; the missing end is completed from the germline J gene. V is TRBV7-3 and J is TRBJ1-5; D is ambiguous. Trimming pared 4 bases from V and 5 bases from J, leaving 12 bases between. Germline V lookup: CDR1 SGHTA, CDR2 FQGTGA. The length of the CDR3 is 14 residues. CDR3 DNA (partial): TGTGCCAGCAGCTGGGCAGTCGCTGATCAGCCC. This codes for CASSWAVADQP. The full CDR3 protein reads CASSWAVADQPQHF.

This clone was seen many times. The read terminates 3 residues before the CDR3 end, so the remaining end is supplied by the germline J gene. This chain connects TRBV18 to TRBJ2-7, with a weak D call TRBD2 (5 bases). The CDR3 covers 14 residues. V dropped 1 base and J dropped 3 bases, with 10 bases sitting between them. The V gene's germline CDR1 is KGHSH and CDR2 LQKENI. The CDR3 bases that were read are TGTGCCAGCTCACCACAAGAGGGCAACTACGAG. It translates to CASSPQEGNYE. The entire CDR3 is CASSPQEGNYEQYF.

This clone was recorded at least ten times. With the read ending 3 residues before the CDR3 end, the germline J gene is used to fill in that end. This sequence joins TRBV19 and TRBJ2-2; no firm D call. Trimming stripped 6 bases from V and 1 base from J, with 9 bases between. Germline CDR1 is LNHDA and CDR2 is SQIVND (reference sequence). The CDR3 is made up of 14 amino acids. The CDR3 region is CASRSEVNTGELFF. Incomplete CDR3 DNA: TGTGCCAGTAGGAGTGAGGTGAACACCGGGGAG.

The sample holds a few counts of this clone. Read sequence stops 3 residues before the CDR3 end, and the germline J gene provides the missing end. The rearrangement joins TRBV19 to TRBJ2-7; 8 bases fit TRBD1. Germline assignment: CDR1 LNHDA and CDR2 SQIVND (reference sequence). J lost 5 bases, V lost 4 bases, and 4 bases had no gene match. This CDR3 comprises 13 residues. Partial CDR3 DNA: TGTGCCAGTAGTAAAGACAGGGGCCACGAG. Protein product: CASSKDRGHE. In full, the CDR3 is CASSKDRGHEQYF.

This clone was found a few times. The missing CDR3 end, 3 residues past where the read stops, is filled in from the germline J gene. This chain uses TRBV18 with TRBJ2-3; D uncertain. Trimming took 1 base from V and 4 from J, leaving 15 bases between them. Germline V CDR1 and CDR2: KGHSH, LQKENI. CDR3 length equals 16 residues. CDR3 sequence: CASSPRAKSFPDTQYF. The sequenced CDR3 bases are TGTGCCAGCTCACCACGGGCCAAGTCTTTCCCAGATACG.

This clone was found a few times. The read terminates 3 residues before the CDR3 end, so the remaining end is supplied by the germline J gene. V and J are TRBV7-2 and TRBJ2-2; 7 bases align to TRBD1. Germline loops: CDR1 SGHTA, CDR2 FQGNSA. The CDR3 contains 15 residues. The V segment lost 5 bases and the J segment 1 base; nucleotides outside the gene matches: 4. CDR3 region: CASSVGQLNTGELFF. The DNA read from the CDR3 is TGTGCCAGCAGCGTGGGACAGTTGAACACCGGGGAG.

Comments on this clone: The read terminates 3 residues before the CDR3 end, so the remaining end is supplied by the germline J gene. The J gene is TRBJ2-7, the V gene TRBV7-9; D is uncertain. Trimming cost V 1 base and J 3 bases, with 10 bases left between them. The CDR3 is 14 amino acids. Germline V gene lookup returns CDR1 SEHNR and CDR2 FQNEAQ (reference sequence). CDR3 protein: CASSLGAVHYEQYF. The CDR3 DNA, read in part, is TGTGCCAGCAGCTTAGGGGCAGTCCACTACGAG. Full variable domain (rest looked up from reference TRBV7-9 and TRBJ2-7): DTGVSQNPRHKITKRGQNVTFRCDPISEHNRLYWYRQTLGQGPEFLTYFQNEAQLEKSRLLSDRFSAERPKGSFSTLEIQRTEQGDSAMYLCASSLGAVHYEQYFGPGTRLTVT.

In this sample, this clone turned up a few times. Here the CDR3 reads CAWSKGANYGYTF. CDR3 DNA, as far as it was read: TGTGCCTGGAGTAAAGGGGCAAACTATGGC. V is TRBV30 and J is TRBJ1-2; D might be TRBD1 (5 bases). The CDR3 end is not reached by the read, which stops 3 residues before it; the germline J gene fills it in. Germline V gene data show CDR1 as GTSNPN and CDR2 as SVGIG (reference sequence). V was shortened by 2 bases and J by 2 bases, with 9 bases between the two germline ends. CDR3 length: 13 amino acids.

This clone turned up a few times. The read stops 3 residues short of the end of the CDR3; the missing end is completed from the germline J gene. The rearrangement links TRBV7-6 to TRBJ1-3, with TRBD1 as a possible D gene (5 bases). V dropped 2 bases and J dropped 0 bases, with 5 bases sitting between them. Germline V gene lookup returns CDR1 SGHVS and CDR2 FNYEAQ. The CDR3 runs to 14 residues. The part of the CDR3 DNA that was read is TGTGCCAGCAGCTTACAGGGCTCTGGAAACACC. This sequence encodes CASSLQGSGNT. The whole CDR3 is CASSLQGSGNTIYF. The full variable domain, its missing parts supplied by reference TRBV7-6 and TRBJ1-3, is GAGVSQSPRYKVTKRGQDVALRCDPISGHVSLYWYRQALGQGPEFLTYFNYEAQQDKSGLPNDRFSAERPEGSISTLTIQRTEQRDSAMYRCASSLQGSGNTIYFGEGSWLTVV.

A word on this clone: Read sequence stops 3 residues before the CDR3 end, and the germline J gene provides the missing end. The rearrangement uses TRBV19 and TRBJ2-7; TRBD2 matches 14 bases. Germline-derived CDR1 and CDR2 are LNHDA and SQIVND (reference sequence). V shed 6 bases, J shed 5 bases, and the junction held 9 bases outside the gene matches. The CDR3 is 16 residues long. The part of the CDR3 DNA that was read is TGTGCCAGTAGCCGACTAGCGGGAGGGCCAGTCGACGAG. Its protein is CASSRLAGGPVDE. The entire CDR3 protein is CASSRLAGGPVDEQYF.

Details on this clone: The CDR3 is cut off 3 residues early in the read; its end comes from the germline J gene. The chain links TRBV2 to TRBJ1-2; 11 nucleotides line up with TRBD1. This CDR3 spans 14 amino acids. Germline V gene data show CDR1 as SNHLY and CDR2 as FYNNEI. Losses at the gene ends were 6 bases for V and 2 bases for J; bases not matched to a gene: 2. The CDR3 protein is CASSGTGGNYGYTF. The sequenced part of the CDR3 DNA is TGTGCCAGCAGCGGGACAGGGGGGAACTATGGC.

Concerning this clone: The read ends 3 residues shy of where the CDR3 ends; the end is completed using the germline J gene. The chain couples TRBV7-9 to TRBJ1-2; D remains ambiguous. V shed 0 bases and J shed 7 bases, with 12 bases lying between them. From germline, CDR1 is SEHNR and CDR2 FQNEAQ (reference sequence). This CDR3 has 14 amino acids. The chain's CDR3 is CASSLAWPGGGYTF. The DNA read from the CDR3 is TGTGCCAGCAGCTTAGCCTGGCCCGGCGGTGGC.

This clone was found a few times. The read comes to an end 3 residues before the CDR3 does, leaving the germline J gene to fill in the end. The rearrangement uses TRBV19 and TRBJ2-7; D is perhaps TRBD2 (5 bases). V was shortened by 6 bases and J by 0 bases, with 21 bases between the two germline ends. CDR3 size: 17 residues. Germline V gene sequence: CDR1 LNHDA, CDR2 SQIVND (reference sequence). CDR3 sequence reads: CASSPRGETRRSYEQYF. The part of the CDR3 DNA that was read is TGTGCCAGTAGCCCCCGGGGAGAGACGCGCCGCTCCTACGAG.

A word on this clone: The read ends 3 residues before the CDR3 terminus; that terminus is restored from the germline J gene. The chain employs TRBV19 and TRBJ1-4; D perhaps matches TRBD1 (5 bases). The V and J ends lost 10 bases and 6 bases respectively, with 9 bases between them. Germline CDR1 reads LNHDA; CDR2 reads SQIVND (reference sequence). The CDR3 totals 11 residues. The CDR3 loop reads CATTGYEKLFF. Incomplete CDR3 DNA: TGTGCCACCACAGGTTATGAAAAA.

As to this clone: The read gets to within 3 residues of the CDR3 end, and the germline J gene fills in the rest. The chain recombines TRBV7-3 with TRBJ2-2; 9 bases are a match to TRBD1. The V gene end was trimmed by 5 bases and the J gene end by 6 bases; junction bases not matched to a gene: 16. The CDR3 consists of 18 residues. CDR1 is SGHTA and CDR2 is FQGTGA in the germline V gene. The sequenced CDR3 bases are TGTGCCAGCAGCCGAAGCGGAGTGGACAGGGGTCTCGCCGGGGAG. It translates to CASSRSGVDRGLAGE. The full CDR3 protein reads CASSRSGVDRGLAGELFF.

About this clone itself: The read terminates 3 residues before the CDR3 end, so the remaining end is supplied by the germline J gene. The chain joins TRBV19 to TRBJ1-2; D is unclear. CDR1 and CDR2 from the germline V gene are LNHDA and SQIVND (reference sequence). Trimming left V 3 bases short and J 4 bases short, with 12 bases between. The CDR3 is 14 residues long. The part of the CDR3 DNA that was read is TGTGCCAGTAGTATGGGCAGTAAAGTCTATGGC. Its protein is CASSMGSKVYG. The whole CDR3 sequence reads CASSMGSKVYGYTF.